A single T cell receptor beta chain is shown here with its context. The sample belongs to a study of identical twins. Germline CDR1 MNHNS, CDR2 SASEGT. V dropped 6 bases and J dropped 6 bases, with 11 bases sitting between them. This CDR3 region has 13 residues. Unique molecular identifiers were present on the cDNA, and a universal primer site came from template switching. TCRdb reprocessed the 5' RACE reads with MiXCR, giving one entry per CDR3 protein. The sample lists approximately 690,000 distinct CDR3 sequences, approximately 6% occurring once. This chain uses TRBV6-1 with TRBJ2-2, with D possibly being TRBD2 (5 bases). This receptor was taken from a man between 18 and 35 years old in good health. Sequencing was done on a sample of naive T cells sorted from blood. CDR3 nucleotide sequence: TGTGCCAGCAGCTCACTAGAAGCCGGGGAGCTGTTTTTT. This gives the protein CASSSLEAGELFF.